This section outlines one T cell receptor beta chain sequence together with its context. What it recognizes is unknown. Time point indicated: newly diagnosed GD, antithyroid drugs for less than 3 months. PBMC-extracted RNA yielded the TCR library. V was shortened by 5 bases and J by 2 bases, with 14 bases between the two germline ends. The CDR3 has 15 residues. CDR1 MDHEN and CDR2 SYDVKM come from the germline V gene. This sample is part of a study of regulatory T cells in long-lasting Graves disease. The overall study: Antithyroid drug use was under 3 months in newly diagnosed Graves' patients. Study observations and caveats: With persistent disease, TRBV28, TRBJ1-2 and TRBJ2-5 were the favored segments. New patients shared over 900 public clonotypes, and persistent patients shared more, with fewer than 3,500.

The authors built TCR beta libraries using iRepertoire HTBI primers and Arm-PCR of CDR3 regions. TCRdb processed the multiplex PCR reads anew with MiXCR; each CDR3 protein has one entry. The sample shows hundreds of thousands of distinct CDR3 sequences, about 14% of them seen only once. The sequence was collected from a female donor with Graves disease. This sample comprised peripheral blood mononuclear cells (PBMCs), obtained at new diagnosis, from a patient treated with antithyroid drugs. This chain uses TRBV28 with TRBJ2-3, with TRBD2 as a possible D gene (6 bases). DNA of the CDR3: TGTGCCAGCAGTGGCCGGGACTCATACACAGATACGCAGTATTTT. It is translated as CASSGRDSYTDTQYF. Filled out from reference TRBV28 and TRBJ2-3, the complete variable domain reads DVKVTQSSRYLVKRTGEKVFLECVQDMDHENMFWYRQDPGLGLRLIYFSYDVKMKEKGDIPEGYSVSREKKERFSLILESASTNQTSMYLCASSGRDSYTDTQYFGPGTRLTVL.